This entry lists 32 T cell receptor beta chains sequenced from one sample in a study of blood T cell repertoires in COVID-19. Here immunoSEQ multiplex PCR was the method, and the copy in TCRdb shows in-frame clones only, minus some. Altogether about 150,000 clones are present, 75% to 95% being singletons, with the ten largest covering about 0.57%. Sequenced: peripheral blood. These receptors originate from a man aged 45-65 years with acute or convalescent COVID-19.

The V and J genes are TRBV27 and TRBJ2-1; 9 nucleotides agree with TRBD2. The CDR3 covers 13 residues. Germline assignment: CDR1 MNHEY and CDR2 SMNVEV (reference sequence). J lost 10 bases, V lost 5 bases, and 6 bases had no gene match. This CDR3 is CASSPTLAGEQFF. CDR3 nucleotides: TGTGCCAGCAGTCCCACTCTAGCGGGAGAGCAGTTCTTC.

The chain carries TRBV10-3 and TRBJ2-1, with D tentatively TRBD2 (5 bases). Between the trimmed V and J ends, which lost 7 bases and 3 bases, there was a span of 13 bases. The germline V gene encodes CDR1 ENHRY and CDR2 SYGVKD. The CDR3 has 14 residues. The CDR3 protein is CAITPGINYNEQFF. CDR3 coding DNA: TGTGCCATCACTCCGGGGATTAACTACAATGAGCAGTTCTTC.

This chain uses TRBV7-2 with TRBJ1-2; D possibly corresponds to TRBD1 (5 bases). The germline V gene has CDR1 SGHTA and CDR2 FQGNSA. The ends were cut back, 5 bases at V and 1 base at J, with 8 bases in the middle. The CDR3 totals 13 residues. The CDR3 here is CASSTDSNYGYTF. The CDR3 region has the DNA TGTGCCAGCAGCACAGACAGTAACTATGGCTACACCTTC.

The chain combines TRBV11-2 with TRBJ2-3; TRBD1 aligns across 10 bases. V lost 5 bases, J lost 6 bases, and 14 bases stayed unmatched. The CDR3 is made up of 17 amino acids. CDR1 is SGHAT and CDR2 is FQNNGV in the germline V gene. The CDR3 reads CASSPAPGTGAGDTQYF. The CDR3 DNA sequence: TGTGCCAGCAGCCCAGCACCCGGGACAGGGGCGGGGGATACGCAGTATTTT.

The chain carries TRBV10-1 and TRBJ2-5; 7 nucleotides line up with TRBD1. Germline trimming cut 6 bases from V and 1 base from J; bases unmatched to any gene: 8. CDR3 length: 15 residues. Germline V gene data show CDR1 as WNHNN and CDR2 as SYGVQD (reference sequence). CDR3 protein: CASRTGHIPQETQYF. The CDR3 nucleotides read TGCGCCAGCAGGACAGGGCATATCCCCCAAGAGACCCAGTACTTC.

The V and J genes are TRBV4-1 and TRBJ2-6; D remains unclear. V lost 1 base, J lost 0 bases, and 7 bases lay in between. Germline CDR1 reads MGHRA; CDR2 reads YSYEKL. The CDR3 is 16 amino acids. Written as DNA, the CDR3 is TGCGCCAGCAGCCAAGGACAATTCTCTGGGGCCAACGTCCTGACTTTC. It yields the protein CASSQGQFSGANVLTF.

The chain couples TRBV25-1 to TRBJ2-5; 7 nucleotides agree with TRBD1. V dropped 6 bases and J dropped 7; count of bases not matched to a gene: 8. In germline, CDR1 is MGHDK, CDR2 SYGVNS. This CDR3 has 13 amino acids. The CDR3 coding sequence is TGTGCCAGCAGCCACAGGGGTGGTGGGACCCAGTACTTC. This codes for CASSHRGGGTQYF.

The chain is built from TRBV6-5 and TRBJ1-4; D might be TRBD1 (6 bases). Per germline, CDR1 MNHEY and CDR2 SVGAGI. V was trimmed by 0 bases and J by 7 bases, leaving 12 bases between them. CDR3 length: 15 residues. CDR3 protein: CASSYSIGGGEKLFF. CDR3 DNA sequence: TGTGCCAGCAGTTACTCGATTGGGGGCGGTGAAAAACTGTTTTTT.

This clone appeared a few times. The J gene is TRBJ1-5, the V gene TRBV2; D is uncertain. Germline CDR1 is SNHLY and CDR2 is FYNNEI. CDR3 length: 15 residues. Trimming cost V 6 bases and J 0 bases, with 12 bases left between them. Here the CDR3 reads CASRETDNSNQPQHF. CDR3 bases: TGTGCCAGCAGGGAGACGGATAATAGCAATCAGCCCCAGCATTTT. Together with reference TRBV2 and TRBJ1-5, the CDR3 gives the full variable domain: EPEVTQTPSHQVTQMGQEVILRCVPISNHLYFYWYRQILGQKVEFLVSFYNNEISEKSEIFDDQFSVERPDGSNFTLKIRSTKLEDSAMYFCASRETDNSNQPQHFGDGTRLSIL.

The V gene is TRBV4-3, the J gene TRBJ2-2; TRBD1 might be the D (5 bases). The CDR3 has 15 amino acids. With 2 bases removed from V and 7 bases from J, the gap between germline ends came to 14 bases. Germline V gene sequence: CDR1 LGHNA, CDR2 YSLEER. This CDR3 reads CASSQTPGLGGELFF. Here the CDR3 DNA reads TGCGCCAGCAGCCAAACCCCAGGGCTTGGCGGGGAGCTGTTTTTT.

The chain uses TRBV19 and TRBJ1-4, with D maybe TRBD1 (6 bases). Trimming stripped 4 bases from V and 4 bases from J, with 7 bases between. The germline CDR1 and CDR2 sequences are LNHDA and SQIVND (reference sequence). This CDR3 has 13 amino acids. The CDR3 region is CASSRTDNEKLFF. CDR3 bases: TGTGCCAGTAGTAGGACAGATAATGAAAAACTGTTTTTT.

The V and J genes are TRBV5-1 and TRBJ2-5; a weak D match, TRBD1 (5 bases). V was cut by 0 bases and J by 9 bases, with 18 bases left in between. The germline gives CDR1 SGHRS, CDR2 YFSETQ. The CDR3 has 15 residues. The CDR3 DNA follows: TGCGCCAGCAGCTTGGCCCCTGGGGCCATGTGGGCCCAGTACTTC. It codes for CASSLAPGAMWAQYF.

The CDR3 bases are TGTGCCAGCAGCCTCGCTCCCGGGACAGGGACTGGAAACACCATATATTTT. It codes for CASSLAPGTGTGNTIYF. V is TRBV3-1 (or the pseudogene TRBV3-2) and J is TRBJ1-3; 9 nucleotides line up with TRBD1. V gave up 4 bases and J gave up 2 bases; unmatched junction bases: 9. Germline V gene lookup returns CDR1 LGHDT and CDR2 YNNKEL (reference sequence). CDR3 length equals 17 residues.

The chain has TRBV28 and TRBJ1-2; 7 bases agree with TRBD1. J lost 8 bases, V lost 2 bases, and 8 bases had no gene match. The CDR3 is 14 amino acids. The germline CDR1 and CDR2 sequences are MDHEN and SYDVKM. For the CDR3, the DNA is TGTGCCAGCAGTTTAACAGGGGTATCAAGAGGCTACACCTTC. Translating gives CASSLTGVSRGYTF.

The chain has TRBV27 and TRBJ1-4; the match to TRBD1 covers 10 bases. This CDR3 spans 14 amino acids. V was clipped by 4 bases and J by 12 bases; unmatched bases: 8. The germline V gene encodes CDR1 MNHEY and CDR2 SMNVEV (reference sequence). For the CDR3, the DNA is TGTGCCAGCAGTTCCTGGACAGGGGGAGAGCAACTGTTTTTT. It codes for CASSSWTGGEQLFF.

V gene TRBV7-9 combines with J gene TRBJ1-5, with D possibly being TRBD1 (5 bases). The V end was cut by 5 bases, the J end by 7 bases, with 12 bases between. The CDR3 is made up of 13 amino acids. Germline lookup yields CDR1 SEHNR and CDR2 FQNEAQ (reference sequence). The CDR3 protein is CASSNGGRQPQHF. CDR3 nucleotides: TGTGCCAGCAGCAATGGGGGGAGGCAGCCCCAGCATTTT.

Notes on this clone: A read error may produce the germline difference seen at one junction end. CDR3 amino acids: CASSLEQGPQETQYF. CDR3 DNA sequence: TGTGCTAGCAGCTTAGAGCAGGGGCCCCAAGAGACCCAGTACTTC. This chain joins TRBV7-7 and TRBJ2-5; D might be TRBD1 (6 bases). This CDR3 region has 15 residues. The germline V gene encodes CDR1 SSHAT and CDR2 FNYEAQ (reference sequence).

This clone occurred once. This sequence joins TRBV11-1 and TRBJ2-1, with 7 bases lining up with TRBD2. This CDR3 spans 15 amino acids. V shed 5 bases, J shed 4 bases, and the junction held 8 bases outside the gene matches. Germline-derived CDR1 and CDR2 are SGHAT and FQDESV (reference sequence). The CDR3 nucleotides read TGTGCCAGCAGCCCCGGACTAGATTCTTACAATGAGCAGTTCTTC. Its protein is CASSPGLDSYNEQFF.

This sequence joins TRBV5-1 and TRBJ1-2; D perhaps matches TRBD1 (5 bases). The length of the CDR3 is 12 residues. Germline V gene data show CDR1 as SGHRS and CDR2 as YFSETQ. Trimming cost V 2 bases and J 6 bases, with 8 bases left between them. The CDR3 region has the DNA TGCGCCAGCAGCTTAGAAGGGGATGGCTACACCTTC. Its protein product is CASSLEGDGYTF.

The V gene is TRBV27, the J gene TRBJ1-2, with D tentatively TRBD1 (6 bases). CDR3 length: 15 residues. The germline V gene encodes CDR1 MNHEY and CDR2 SMNVEV (reference sequence). Trimming took off 5 bases at V and 3 bases at J, with 16 bases between the two ends. CDR3 sequence: CASSPLDRSYYGYTF. The CDR3 bases are TGTGCCAGCAGTCCCCTAGACAGGAGCTACTATGGCTACACCTTC.

The chain has TRBV11-3 and TRBJ2-1; 7 nucleotides agree with TRBD2. The germline V gene encodes CDR1 SGHNT and CDR2 YENEEA. With 2 bases clipped from V and 6 bases from J, the junction kept 4 bases outside the gene matches. The CDR3 has 14 amino acids. Written as DNA, the CDR3 is TGTGCCAGCAGCTTATCAGCGGGGTCCAATGAGCAGTTCTTC. It codes for CASSLSAGSNEQFF.

The CDR3 here is CASSPLLAGGTDTQYF. The DNA of the CDR3 is TGTGCCAGCAGCCCCCTCCTAGCGGGGGGCACAGATACGCAGTATTTT. This chain links TRBV5-4 with TRBJ2-3; 10 bases are shared with TRBD2. The J segment lost 1 base and the V segment lost 4 bases, leaving 6 bases of the junction unmatched. In germline, CDR1 is SGHNT, CDR2 YYREEE (reference sequence). The CDR3 runs 16 residues.

CDR3 loop: CASSLRVTGTYEQYF. The CDR3 DNA is TGTGCCAGCAGTTTACGAGTGACAGGAACCTACGAGCAGTACTTC. J is TRBJ2-7 and V is TRBV27; tentatively, D is TRBD1 (6 bases). The ends were cut back, 2 bases at V and 2 bases at J, with 13 bases in the middle. The length of the CDR3 is 15 residues. Per the germline V gene, CDR1 is MNHEY and CDR2 is SMNVEV (reference sequence).

V is TRBV9 and J is TRBJ2-6; the match to TRBD1 covers 8 bases. J gave up 0 bases and V 3 bases, and 11 bases lay outside the gene matches. Germline CDR1 is SGDLS and CDR2 is YYNGEE. This CDR3 contains 19 residues. The CDR3 sequence: CASSDRTGNQRSGANVLTF. In DNA form, the CDR3 reads TGTGCCAGCAGCGACCGGACAGGGAACCAACGCTCTGGGGCCAACGTCCTGACTTTC.

This chain connects TRBV6-6 to TRBJ1-1; 7 bases match TRBD1. Germline V lookup: CDR1 MNHNY, CDR2 SVGAGI (reference sequence). CDR3 size: 14 residues. V was clipped by 7 bases and J by 2 bases; unmatched bases: 7. CDR3 DNA sequence: TGTGCCAGCATCGAACACAGGGGTAACACTGAAGCTTTCTTT. Amino acid sequence: CASIEHRGNTEAFF.

The V call is TRBV5-1, the J call TRBJ2-1, with D possibly TRBD1 on 6 matching bases. Germline V gene sequence: CDR1 SGHRS, CDR2 YFSETQ. CDR3 length: 14 amino acids. Between the trimmed V and J ends, which lost 3 bases and 3 bases, there was a span of 10 bases. CDR3 sequence (DNA): TGCGCCAGCAGCTCACAGGGTAACTACAATGAGCAGTTCTTC. It translates to CASSSQGNYNEQFF.

The V call is TRBV5-1, the J call TRBJ2-7, with 10 bases lining up with TRBD1. This CDR3 comprises 14 residues. With V trimmed by 4 bases and J by 2 bases, 3 bases remained unmatched. The germline V gene has CDR1 SGHRS and CDR2 YFSETQ. Here the CDR3 DNA reads TGCGCCAGCAGCCCTGGACAGGGGGCCTACGAGCAGTACGTC. Its protein product is CASSPGQGAYEQYV.

The count of this clone is one. The V call is TRBV6-5, the J call TRBJ2-5; 7 positions agree with TRBD1. The CDR3 extends over 14 amino acids. Germline V CDR1 and CDR2: MNHEY, SVGAGI. Trimming took 5 bases from V and 5 from J; bases not matched to a gene: 8. CDR3 coding DNA: TGTGCCAGCAGTAGACAGGGCTGGCGGGAGACCCAGTACTTC. The encoded protein is CASSRQGWRETQYF.

The rearrangement links TRBV4-3 to TRBJ2-2, with D uncertain. From germline, CDR1 is LGHNA and CDR2 YSLEER. The V end lost 5 bases, the J end lost 2 bases, and 12 bases lay between the germline ends. CDR3 length equals 15 residues. CDR3 nucleotides: TGCGCCAGCAGCGATGGGCTAACCAACACCGGGGAGCTGTTTTTT. Amino acids: CASSDGLTNTGELFF.

The V call is TRBV7-9, the J call TRBJ2-5; TRBD2 agrees at 8 bases. The germline CDR1 and CDR2 sequences are SEHNR and FQNEAQ (reference sequence). CDR3 length: 16 residues. The V segment lost 3 bases and the J segment 5 bases; nucleotides outside the gene matches: 11. Written as DNA, the CDR3 is TGTGCCAGCAGCTTGTGGGTAGCGGGACGTCGGGAGACCCAGTACTTC. Translation gives CASSLWVAGRRETQYF.

This clone was counted between two and nine times. The chain links TRBV21-1 to TRBJ2-7; the table assigns TRBD2, which was not confirmed against the DNA. TRBV21-1 constitutes a pseudogene. This CDR3 region has 15 residues. CDR3 sequence: CASSQRGGTRDEQYV. The CDR3 nucleotides are TGTGCCAGCAGCCAACGGGGGGGGACTAGGGACGAGCAGTACGTC.

The chain carries TRBV4-1 and TRBJ2-3; TRBD2 aligns across 13 bases. There are 17 residues in the CDR3. The germline CDR1 and CDR2 sequences are MGHRA and YSYEKL. Trimming took 4 bases from V and 2 from J; bases not matched to a gene: 6. CDR3 coding DNA: TGCGCCAGCAGCCCGCAGGGACTAGCGGGACCCACAGATACGCAGTATTTT. Translated, it gives CASSPQGLAGPTDTQYF.